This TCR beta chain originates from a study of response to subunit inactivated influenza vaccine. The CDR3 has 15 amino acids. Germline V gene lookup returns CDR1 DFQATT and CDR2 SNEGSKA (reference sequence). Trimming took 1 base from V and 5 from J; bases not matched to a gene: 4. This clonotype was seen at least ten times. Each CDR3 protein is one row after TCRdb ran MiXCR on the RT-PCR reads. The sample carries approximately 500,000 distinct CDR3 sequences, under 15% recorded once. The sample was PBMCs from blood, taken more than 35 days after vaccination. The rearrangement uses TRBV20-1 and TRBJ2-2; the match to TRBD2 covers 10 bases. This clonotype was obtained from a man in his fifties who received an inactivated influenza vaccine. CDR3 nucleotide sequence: TGCAGTGCTAGAGGGCTAGCGGGAGCAACCGGGGAGCTGTTTTTT. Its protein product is CSARGLAGATGELFF.